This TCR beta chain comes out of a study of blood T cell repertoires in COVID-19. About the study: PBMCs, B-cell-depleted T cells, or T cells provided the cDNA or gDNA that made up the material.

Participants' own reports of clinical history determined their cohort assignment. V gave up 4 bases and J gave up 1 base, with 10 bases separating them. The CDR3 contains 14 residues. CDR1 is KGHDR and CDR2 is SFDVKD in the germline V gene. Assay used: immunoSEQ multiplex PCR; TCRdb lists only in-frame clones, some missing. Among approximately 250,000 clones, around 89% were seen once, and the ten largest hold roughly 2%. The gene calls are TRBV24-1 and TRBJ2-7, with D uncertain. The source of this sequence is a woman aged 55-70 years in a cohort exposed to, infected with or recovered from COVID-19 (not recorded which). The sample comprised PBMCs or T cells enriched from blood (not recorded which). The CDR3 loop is CATSDSASSYEQYF. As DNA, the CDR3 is TGTGCCACCAGTGACTCCGCGTCTTCCTACGAGCAGTACTTC.